This T cell receptor (beta chain) originates from a study of beta chain features in type 1 diabetes (dated 2018 in TCRdb). Some background on the complete study: Patients and healthy donors did not differ in mean age, gender distribution, total cell number or subset yield. A total of roughly 99 million sorted cells were examined across all samples, and the number of cells per subset was strongly correlated with RNA yield. The study compared the TCRB repertoires of sorted circulating CD4+ T cell subsets in recently diagnosed type 1 diabetes patients with those in matched healthy donors. Naive and central memory subsets were obtained from all 30 or so donors, but regulatory and stem cell-like memory subsets were isolated from only 8 patients and about 8 healthy donors. Study-wide conclusions, independent of this receptor: The naive, central memory and regulatory TCRB repertoires appeared to resemble one another more closely among patients than among healthy donors. Because cDNA was sequenced instead of genomic DNA, highly expressing activated cells could be over-represented, though the groups showed no difference in activation or CD3 levels. Only small numbers of individuals were included in the HLA sub-analyses, which left unresolved whether HLA type had any influence on TCRB rearrangement. Type 1 diabetes patients showed a moderate but significant shortening of TCRB CDR3 length in all four CD4+ subsets. At VDJ recombination sites, type 1 diabetes patients had fewer insertions and more deleted nucleotides, which implies abnormalities in thymic rearrangement. Shorter templates might have been favored by PCR, but patient and control samples were amplified and corrected together, so both groups would have been affected equally by any skew.

As encoded in the germline V gene, CDR1 is MDHEN while CDR2 is SYDVKM. Measured from the cysteine to the phenylalanine, the CDR3 is 15 residues long. Just the 45-base CDR3 DNA is kept, in frame starting at base 1. V ends up 6 bases short and J 2 bases short, with an unmatched junction base count of 7. Each donor gave one peripheral blood draw, averaging around 120 mL, which was collected into heparinised tubes. A BD FACSAria II was used to sort naive, central memory, regulatory and stem cell-like memory CD4+ T cells with a panel that included CD45RO, CCR7, CD25, CD127, CD95 and CD27. A purity above 98% was achieved for all sorted populations. PBMCs were isolated right away by Lymphoprep density gradient centrifugation and were stained directly, without culture. To minimize batch effects, samples were stained and sorted in pairs, one healthy donor with one patient per experiment. Only a few counts were recorded for this clone. The clone's antigen remains unknown. No qualities accompany the bases; no much larger clone lies one base away.

The High Capacity cDNA Reverse Transcription Kit was used to reverse transcribe all of the isolated RNA, meaning that expressed TCRB transcripts were what got sequenced. Naive, central memory and regulatory T cell samples underwent deep immunoSEQ sequencing, averaging about 3.57 million total reads per sample. Sorted cells were lysed in RLT buffer, and RNA was extracted using DNase-treated RNeasy Micro or Mini kits according to cell number. To prevent cross-contamination, every cell subset was processed on its own, while patient and healthy donor samples were processed together. Using the immunoSEQ multiplex PCR, TCRB sequences were amplified from cDNA into 87-bp fragments spanning the CDR3 region. Sequencing of the amplicons was done on the Illumina HiSeq platform. From the authors' description of their analysis: Synthetic template baselines were used to correct PCR bias computationally, reads within Hamming distance 2 were collapsed together, and singletons that could not be merged were discarded. Reads were aligned to IMGT to assign V, D and J genes, CDR3 length, and insertions or deletions at six rearrangement sites. Within each subset, clonotype counts were normalized to sorted cell number, after which true diversity and Gini coefficients were computed with the tcR R package. The overlap coefficient, calculated on TCRB nucleotide sequences, was used to quantify repertoire sharing. TCRdb carries this immuneACCESS record with in-frame sequences only. Its versions omit some clonotypes, under half of them owing to an unresolved V gene in the studies checked, with the rest unexplained. V, J and clone size are those of that table, while D and trimming were read from the DNA. The sample table holds some 220,000 clones, of which approximately 10% were seen once. About 1.2% of the sample belongs to the ten largest clones.

The sample taken for sequencing was central memory CD4+ T cells from blood. The rearranged chain carries TRBV28 and TRBJ1-5, with 7 central nucleotides matching TRBD1. The receptor was isolated from a man younger than 35 in good health. The nucleotide sequence reads as follows: TGTGCCAGCAGGTCGACAGGGAGCGGCAATCAGCCCCAGCATTTT. This sequence encodes CASRSTGSGNQPQHF.